This T cell receptor beta chain stems from a study of blood T cell repertoires in COVID-19 (dated by TCRdb to 2020 to 2021). At the level of the whole study: Samples covering the acute and convalescent phases of COVID-19 were provided by collaborators in the United States, Italy and Spain. The material from the prospective study consisted of cDNA or gDNA derived from T cells, B-cell-depleted T cells, or PBMCs. The dataset comprised deeply sampled blood TCRbeta repertoires from subjects exposed to, actively infected with, or recovered from COVID-19. The repertoires were released in a freely available public database intended as a resource for research on the immune response to SARS-CoV-2. The samples were drawn from the first 160 participants of the ongoing ImmuneRACE study and from 950 to 1,500 subjects provided by 6 global collaborators. Sample metadata almost always included a de-identified subject ID, COVID-19 status, age in years and sex. Where available, HLA class I and class II types were taken from metadata supplied by the sample provider and were not determined by assay-based typing.

What the study reported, not specific to this receptor: How much clinical and demographic metadata was included differed by source and by participant, and the metadata was provided uncurated.

Comments on this clone: No antigen is known for it. The input lacks base qualities; no much larger clone sits a single base away.

Trimming removed 6 bases from V and 7 bases from J; the gene matches leave 4 bases unexplained. Per the germline V gene, ENHRY is the CDR1 and SYGVKD is the CDR2. From its cysteine to its phenylalanine, the CDR3 spans 15 amino acids. CDR3 DNA only is kept here, 45 bases in frame from base 1. TCRbeta CDR3 regions were amplified from genomic DNA by means of the immunoSEQ Assay, a bias-controlled multiplex PCR. The original methods were these. The number of nucleated cells in each sample was estimated from the amplification of reference gene primers within the assay. To quantify the absolute abundance of each unique TCRbeta CDR3 rearrangement, sequence reads were collapsed and filtered. Productive Simpson clonality was computed per sample as the square root of Simpson's diversity index over productive rearrangements. TCRdb stores this immuneACCESS table with in-frame sequences only. Part of the clones is absent; in the studies checked, under half of the shortfall reflects unresolved V genes, and no reason is known for the rest. From that table come the V and J calls and clone size; the DNA was used to work out D and trimming. The sample contains hundreds of thousands of clones, 70% to 90% of them found a single time. Around 0.8% of the sample comes from the top ten.

Each collaborating institution followed its own protocols to collect whole blood in K2EDTA tubes. For TCRbeta analysis, collaborator samples were shipped as frozen whole blood, as isolated PBMCs, or as DNA extracted from either sample type. The material sequenced was peripheral blood. The source is a woman aged 25-40 years with acute or convalescent COVID-19. The V gene is TRBV10-3 and the J gene is TRBJ1-6; TRBD1 matches 12 bases in the middle. The DNA reads as follows: TGTGCCATCAGGGCCGGGACAGGGGGCAATTCACCCCTCCACTTT. The resulting protein is CAIRAGTGGNSPLHF.